This TCR beta chain was sequenced in a study of cytomegalovirus exposure and HLA in healthy donors. The PCR was carried out with 60 Vbeta primers and 13 Jbeta primers. Sequenced by immunoSEQ multiplex PCR; TCRdb stores in-frame clones only, minus some. The sample contains about 110,000 clones, about 86% of which appear only once. Trimming removed 4 bases at V and 4 bases at J, with 13 bases between. The CDR3 has 14 amino acids. The germline gives CDR1 SQVTM, CDR2 ANQGSEA. This clone is medium-sized in the sample. The chain employs TRBV29-1 and TRBJ1-4; weak D call: TRBD1 (6 bases). The sequenced material came from PBMCs. This sequence was found in a man aged 35-49 years in good health and CMV-seronegative. The CDR3 bases are TGCAGCGTTGGAACGGGACAAGTTAATGAAAAACTGTTTTTT. Translation: CSVGTGQVNEKLFF.